These 16 T cell receptor beta chains were sequenced from one sample in a study of CD8 T cells in Susac syndrome. Random hexamers were used to reverse transcribe an amount of roughly 0.5 to 1 ug RNA. In TCRdb, the immunoSEQ multiplex PCR reads were re-called with MiXCR into one record per CDR3 protein. The table shows a few hundred thousand distinct CDR3 sequences, with around 95% occurring only once. The sample taken for sequencing was CD4+ T cells from PBMCs. The origin of the receptors is a human donor with multiple sclerosis.

This chain joins TRBV15 and TRBJ2-1; D is undetermined. CDR1 and CDR2 from the germline V gene are LNHNV and YYDKDF (reference sequence). The CDR3 totals 12 residues. V was clipped by 0 bases and J by 9 bases, with 6 bases between them. The CDR3 sequence is CATSRDTGEQFF. The CDR3 DNA reads TGTGCCACCAGCAGAGATACCGGTGAGCAGTTCTTC.

This clonotype has a single count. V usage is TRBV9 and J usage is TRBJ2-3, with TRBD2 matching over 15 bases. The germline V gene has CDR1 SGDLS and CDR2 YYNGEE. Trimming removed 4 bases from V and 4 bases from J; junction bases left unmatched: 10. This CDR3 is built from 18 residues. The CDR3 loop reads CASSPGTSGGWDADTQYF. CDR3 sequence (DNA): TGTGCCAGCAGCCCAGGGACTAGCGGGGGGTGGGACGCAGATACGCAGTATTTT.

This clonotype was recorded a few times. This chain connects TRBV28 to TRBJ2-5, with D uncertain. CDR3 length equals 12 residues. The germline gives CDR1 MDHEN, CDR2 SYDVKM. V was clipped by 3 bases and J by 4 bases, with 6 bases between them. This chain's CDR3 is CASSFLGETQYF. In nucleotides, the CDR3 is TGTGCCAGCAGTTTTCTGGGAGAGACCCAGTACTTC.

The chain couples TRBV10-3 to TRBJ1-2, with D uncertain. Looked up from germline, CDR1 is ENHRY and CDR2 is SYGVKD. This CDR3 contains 12 residues. The V end lost 5 bases, the J end lost 3 bases, and 7 bases lay between the germline ends. The CDR3 protein is CAISQAYYGYTF. CDR3 bases: TGTGCCATCAGTCAGGCCTACTATGGCTACACCTTC.

The genes are TRBV30 and TRBJ2-7; TRBD2 matches 7 bases. This CDR3 has 14 amino acids. Looked up from germline, CDR1 is GTSNPN and CDR2 is SVGIG (reference sequence). V shed 5 bases and J 4 bases; nucleotides not matched to a gene: 11. CDR3 in amino acids: CAWGGRLAAYEQYF. CDR3 DNA sequence: TGTGCCTGGGGGGGGAGGCTAGCGGCTTACGAGCAGTACTTC.

The rearrangement uses TRBV15 and TRBJ2-1, with D unresolved. Germline loops: CDR1 LNHNV, CDR2 YYDKDF (reference sequence). The CDR3 runs 16 residues. Trimming took off 0 bases at V and 1 base at J, with 10 bases between the two ends. Here the CDR3 reads CATSRDAPVSYNEQFF. CDR3 sequence (DNA): TGTGCCACCAGCAGAGATGCCCCGGTATCCTACAATGAGCAGTTCTTC.

The V gene is TRBV6-6, the J gene TRBJ2-1; 10 bases match TRBD1. V lost 5 bases, J lost 10 bases, and 2 bases stayed unmatched. CDR3 length: 12 residues. The V gene's germline CDR1 is MNHNY and CDR2 SVGAGI (reference sequence). CDR3 protein: CASSDRGREQFF. The CDR3 coding sequence is TGTGCCAGCAGTGACAGGGGGCGCGAGCAGTTCTTC.

This sequence joins TRBV3-1 and TRBJ2-7; D is unresolved. The V end was cut by 4 bases, the J end by 6 bases, with 13 bases between. CDR1 and CDR2 from the germline V gene are LGHDT and YNNKEL (reference sequence). CDR3 length: 13 residues. CDR3 in DNA: TGTGCCAGCAGCCCCAAGTCTGTAGGCGAGCAGTACTTC. As protein: CASSPKSVGEQYF.

This chain joins TRBV6-1 and TRBJ2-1; TRBD1 agrees at 7 bases. Trimming removed 6 bases from V and 4 bases from J; junction bases left unmatched: 15. Per the germline V gene, CDR1 is MNHNS and CDR2 is SASEGT. The CDR3 extends over 17 amino acids. The CDR3 here is CASSRQTGIGFYNEQFF. The DNA of the CDR3 is TGTGCCAGCAGCCGACAGACAGGGATCGGGTTTTACAATGAGCAGTTCTTC.

This chain links TRBV29-1 with TRBJ1-1, with 7 bases fitting TRBD1. J was trimmed by 0 bases and V by 7 bases; bases with no gene match: 2. The CDR3 is 12 amino acids. Germline V gene lookup returns CDR1 SQVTM and CDR2 ANQGSEA. The CDR3 spells CSAGGLNTEAFF. For the CDR3, the DNA is TGCAGCGCAGGGGGATTGAACACTGAAGCTTTCTTT. The full variable domain, its missing parts supplied by reference TRBV29-1 and TRBJ1-1, is SAVISQKPSRDICQRGTSLTIQCQVDSQVTMMFWYRQQPGQSLTLIATANQGSEATYESGFVIDKFPISRPNLTFSTLTVSNMSPEDSSIYLCSAGGLNTEAFFGQGTRLTVV.

The V and J genes are TRBV3-1 and TRBJ1-2, with D perhaps TRBD1 (5 bases). CDR1 is LGHDT and CDR2 is YNNKEL in the germline V gene (reference sequence). The CDR3 length is 14 residues. The ends were cut back, 0 bases at V and 8 bases at J, with 13 bases in the middle. CDR3 sequence (DNA): TGTGCCAGCAGCCAAGATCTCAGGGCCGGAGGCTACACCTTC. Protein product: CASSQDLRAGGYTF.

The chain is built from TRBV7-9 and TRBJ2-1, with D tentatively TRBD2 (6 bases). From germline, CDR1 is SEHNR and CDR2 FQNEAQ (reference sequence). V was shortened by 5 bases and J by 6 bases, with 14 bases between the two germline ends. This CDR3 is 14 amino acids long. The CDR3 spells CASSSLAGGNEQFF. The CDR3 nucleotides are TGTGCCAGCAGCAGTCTAGCCGGGGGCAATGAGCAGTTCTTC.

The chain links TRBV9 to TRBJ2-1; 9 bases match TRBD1. The germline gives CDR1 SGDLS, CDR2 YYNGEE. The J segment lost 9 bases and the V segment lost 3 bases, leaving 7 bases of the junction unmatched. The CDR3 sequence is 14 residues long. Here the CDR3 reads CASSGRTGVPEQFF. The CDR3 DNA reads TGTGCCAGCAGCGGACGGACAGGGGTTCCTGAGCAGTTCTTC. The full variable domain, completed using reference TRBV9 and TRBJ2-1, is DSGVTQTPKHLITATGQRVTLRCSPRSGDLSVYWYQQSLDQGLQFLIQYYNGEERAKGNILERFSAQQFPDLHSELNLSSLELGDSALYFCASSGRTGVPEQFFGPGTRLTVL.

V and J are TRBV5-1 and TRBJ1-2; D gene uncertain. The V and J ends lost 0 bases and 3 bases respectively, with 6 bases between them. Per the germline V gene, CDR1 is SGHRS and CDR2 is YFSETQ. The CDR3 contains 13 residues. The CDR3 DNA reads as TGCGCCAGCAGCTTGGACACTTACTATGGCTACACCTTC. This codes for CASSLDTYYGYTF. Supplemented by reference TRBV5-1 and TRBJ1-2, the full variable domain reads KAGVTQTPRYLIKTRGQQVTLSCSPISGHRSVSWYQQTPGQGLQFLFEYFSETQRNKGNFPGRFSGRQFSNSRSEMNVSTLELGDSALYLCASSLDTYYGYTFGSGTRLTVV.

The CDR3 here is CASSQPGHNQPQHF. In nucleotides, the CDR3 is TGTGCCAGCAGCCAACCGGGCCACAATCAGCCCCAGCATTTT. This chain links TRBV3-1 with TRBJ1-5, with D unresolved. Trimming stripped 2 bases from V and 3 bases from J, with 8 bases between. This CDR3 spans 14 amino acids. The germline V gene has CDR1 LGHDT and CDR2 YNNKEL (reference sequence).

Here the CDR3 reads CATSGPIAGRYNEQFF. The CDR3 region has the DNA TGTGCCACCAGCGGCCCAATAGCGGGAAGATACAATGAGCAGTTCTTC. V gene TRBV15 combines with J gene TRBJ2-1, with 8 nucleotides matching TRBD2. Germline V CDR1 and CDR2: LNHNV, YYDKDF (reference sequence). The length of the CDR3 is 16 residues. Trimming took 5 bases from V and 4 from J; bases not matched to a gene: 10.